This is a list of T cell receptor beta chains from one sample in a study of human T cells and chemical hapten exposure. TCRdb reprocessed the RACE reads via MiXCR and lists one record per CDR3 protein. This table has roughly 200,000 distinct CDR3 sequences, 20% to 25% appearing once. The sample in question was whole blood, obtained in connection with sensitization to the hapten diphenylcyclopropenone (DPC). Receptors originate from a woman aged 50 to 65 with alopecia areata. Some clones in this sample may be carry-over from other donors' samples. CDR3s include the opening cysteine and the closing phenylalanine or tryptophan. The order of the fields is D gene, V gene, clone size, J gene, CDR3 protein, CDR3 DNA. A D gene is named only where the DNA matches it firmly. Some rows mark clone size as missing; the rest say once, few, many or name a class of expanded clone.

.	TRBV7-2	.	TRBJ2-2	CASSLIGSTGELFF	TGTGCCAGCAGCTTAATTGGCTCCACCGGGGAGCTGTTTTTT
.	TRBV29-1	.	TRBJ1-2	CSVVEGPAGYDYTF	TGCAGCGTTGTCGAGGGACCAGCAGGCTATGACTACACCTTC
TRBD1	TRBV5-1	.	TRBJ2-7	CASSGTGGDYEQYF	TGCGCCAGCAGCGGGACAGGGGGTGACTACGAGCAGTACTTC
.	TRBV24-1	.	TRBJ1-1	CATRGGRASGADPEAFF	TGTGCCACCAGAGGGGGTAGAGCGAGCGGGGCGGACCCCGAAGCTTTCTTT
.	TRBV7-9	.	TRBJ1-2	CASSSESGYTF	TGTGCCAGCAGCTCAGAATCTGGCTACACCTTC
TRBD1	TRBV20-1	few	TRBJ1-5	CSARAGQGGQPQHF	TGCAGTGCTAGAGCTGGACAGGGTGGCCAGCCCCAGCATTTT
.	TRBV6-1	.	TRBJ2-4	CASNAKNIQYF	TGTGCCAGCAACGCCAAAAACATTCAGTACTTC
.	TRBV6-6	few	TRBJ1-1	CASNLHRARGTEAFF	TGTGCCAGCAACCTCCACAGGGCCCGAGGCACTGAAGCTTTCTTT
.	TRBV20-1	.	TRBJ2-7	CSARFSRVSYEQYF	TGCAGTGCTAGATTCAGCAGGGTTTCCTACGAGCAGTACTTC
TRBD1	TRBV9	.	TRBJ2-1	CASSVWGQLAGGQGNEQFF	TGTGCCAGCAGCGTCTGGGGACAGTTAGCCGGGGGACAGGGGAATGAGCAGTTCTTC
.	TRBV5-1	.	TRBJ2-1	CASSFFSTGSSSYNEQFF	TGCGCCAGCAGCTTTTTCTCGACGGGGAGCAGCTCCTACAATGAGCAGTTCTTC
TRBD1	TRBV12-3/TRBV12-4	.	TRBJ1-5	CASQRTGGFQPQHF	TGTGCCAGTCAAAGGACAGGGGGCTTTCAGCCCCAGCATTTT
.	TRBV5-1	few	TRBJ1-3	CASSLLGVAGNTIYF	TGCGCCAGCAGCTTGTTAGGGGTGGCTGGAAACACCATATATTTT
.	TRBV12-5	.	TRBJ1-1	CASGFEPNTEAFF	TGTGCTAGTGGTTTTGAGCCGAACACTGAAGCTTTCTTT
.	TRBV5-1	.	TRBJ1-3	CASSLDEGGGSGNTIYF	TGCGCCAGCAGCTTGGATGAAGGTGGAGGCTCTGGAAACACCATATATTTT
.	TRBV9	few	TRBJ2-1	CASSVGIRTRGDEQFF	TGTGCCAGCAGCGTAGGCATCAGAACGAGGGGCGATGAGCAGTTCTTC
TRBD2	TRBV6-2/TRBV6-3	.	TRBJ2-1	CASRPRLALVNEQFF	TGTGCCAGCAGGCCTCGACTAGCCCTCGTTAATGAGCAGTTCTTC
.	TRBV27	.	TRBJ1-2	CASSSGINGYTF	TGTGCCAGCAGTTCAGGGATTAATGGCTACACCTTC
TRBD2	TRBV7-2	.	TRBJ2-3	CASSRGLAGVDTQYF	TGTGCCAGCAGCCGGGGACTAGCGGGAGTTGATACGCAGTATTTT
TRBD1	TRBV29-1	few	TRBJ1-1	CSVEETGIGGAFF	TGCAGCGTCGAGGAGACAGGGATTGGGGGAGCTTTCTTT
TRBD1	TRBV29-1	few	TRBJ2-2	CSVGDRGNTGELFF	TGCAGCGTCGGGGACAGGGGTAACACCGGGGAGCTGTTTTTT
.	TRBV27	few	TRBJ1-1	CASSRSGFATEAFF	TGTGCCAGCAGTCGCTCAGGGTTTGCCACTGAAGCTTTCTTT
.	TRBV11-3	.	TRBJ2-2	CASSLVGTGELFF	TGTGCCAGCAGCTTAGTCGGAACCGGGGAGCTGTTTTTT
.	TRBV28	.	TRBJ2-7	CASSSGTESSYEQYF	TGTGCCAGCAGTTCAGGGACTGAGAGCTCCTACGAGCAGTACTTC
.	TRBV14	few	TRBJ1-2	CASSQVPTGGYTF	TGTGCCAGCAGCCAAGTTCCGACAGGCGGCTACACCTTC
.	TRBV6-6	.	TRBJ2-1	CASRPEGGSYNEQFF	TGTGCCAGCAGGCCCGAGGGGGGCTCCTACAATGAGCAGTTCTTC
.	TRBV14	.	TRBJ2-5	CASSQGNWKETQYF	TGTGCCAGCAGCCAAGGCAACTGGAAAGAGACCCAGTACTTC
TRBD1	TRBV7-9	.	TRBJ1-2	CASSLTTGGDGYTF	TGTGCCAGCAGCCTAACTACAGGGGGCGATGGCTACACCTTC
.	TRBV11-2	few	TRBJ2-5	CASSLGKQETQYF	TGTGCCAGCAGCTTAGGCAAGCAAGAGACCCAGTACTTC
TRBD2	TRBV20-1	few	TRBJ2-3	CSARSGGLAGALWGGATDTQYF	TGCAGTGCTAGGAGTGGGGGACTAGCGGGAGCACTCTGGGGGGGGGCCACAGATACGCAGTATTTT
.	TRBV20-1	.	TRBJ1-1	CSASWGRVNTEAFF	TGCAGTGCTAGCTGGGGCAGGGTGAACACTGAAGCTTTCTTT
.	TRBV10-3	few	TRBJ1-3	CAIRPLSGNTIYF	TGTGCCATCAGGCCACTGTCGGGAAACACCATATATTTT
TRBD2	TRBV20-1	few	TRBJ2-3	CSASNFRGGSVDTQYF	TGCAGTGCTAGCAACTTTAGGGGCGGGAGTGTAGATACGCAGTATTTT